Listed below are T cell receptor beta chains from one sample, sequenced in a study of regulatory T cells in long-lasting Graves disease. TCRdb re-called the multiplex PCR reads through MiXCR, storing one row per CDR3 protein. The repertoire includes hundreds of thousands of distinct CDR3 sequences, around 21% of them detected once, and 7.8% sits in the top ten. This material consisted of peripheral blood mononuclear cells (PBMCs), taken when the disease was refractory, from a patient treated with antithyroid drugs. The receptors were sampled from a female donor with Graves disease. The CDR3 runs from the conserved cysteine through the conserved F or W. Each record gives: clone size, J gene, D gene, CDR3 length, V gene, CDR3 protein, CDR3 DNA. A D gene is named only where the DNA matches it firmly. Expanded clones are given a class, and other clones once, few, many or no size at all.

many,TRBJ1-2,NA,12,TRBV6-1,CASSQTGGGYTF,TGTGCCAGCAGTCAGACAGGCGGTGGCTACACCTTC
many,TRBJ1-6,NA,15,TRBV28,CASSPPGSGNSPLHF,TGTGCCAGCAGTCCCCCGGGGAGTGGTAATTCACCCCTCCACTTT
many,TRBJ2-7,NA,17,TRBV24-1,CATSDATLGAGPGEQYF,TGTGCCACCAGTGATGCCACCCTGGGGGCAGGGCCGGGAGAGCAGTACTTC
many,TRBJ2-5,TRBD1,16,TRBV24-1,CATSDFGQGIGETQYF,TGTGCCACCAGTGATTTTGGACAGGGGATAGGAGAGACCCAGTACTTC
many,TRBJ2-7,NA,12,TRBV10-3,CATRQAAYEQYF,TGTGCCACCAGACAGGCAGCCTACGAGCAGTACTTC
many,TRBJ2-7,NA,13,TRBV11-1,CASSHSGEYEQYF,TGTGCCAGCAGCCATTCTGGCGAGTACGAGCAGTACTTC
few,TRBJ1-1,NA,16,TRBV6-1,CASPPVPGHMNTEAFF,TGTGCCAGCCCCCCAGTACCGGGACACATGAACACTGAAGCTTTCTTT
many,TRBJ1-2,NA,15,TRBV5-5,CASSQGTTLGYGYTF,TGTGCCAGCAGCCAAGGGACGACGTTGGGCTATGGCTACACCTTC
few,TRBJ2-5,TRBD2,21,TRBV18,CASSQQFVGHGVKLASETQYF,TGTGCCAGCTCCCAACAATTCGTAGGACACGGTGTCAAACTAGCGTCGGAGACCCAGTACTTC
few,TRBJ1-5,NA,16,TRBV10-3,CAISRSLDGSNQPQHF,TGTGCCATCAGTAGGTCTTTAGACGGAAGCAATCAGCCCCAGCATTTT
NA,TRBJ2-7,TRBD2,14,TRBV29-1,CSVDSSGGLDEQYF,TGCAGCGTTGATTCGTCGGGAGGGCTGGACGAGCAGTACTTC
many,TRBJ1-6,NA,14,TRBV2,CASSEGQFNSPLHF,TGTGCCAGCAGTGAAGGACAGTTCAATTCACCCCTCCACTTT
NA,TRBJ2-2,NA,13,TRBV7-9,CASSQTVAGELFF,TGTGCCAGCAGCCAGACGGTTGCCGGGGAGCTGTTTTTT
few,TRBJ2-1,NA,14,TRBV27,CASSPAVSYNEQFF,TGTGCCAGCAGTCCAGCGGTCTCCTACAATGAGCAGTTCTTC
NA,TRBJ1-1,NA,12,TRBV6-1,CASEDRNTEAFF,TGTGCCAGCGAGGATCGAAACACTGAAGCTTTCTTT
NA,TRBJ2-7,NA,18,TRBV20-1,CSASIFGRELKWFYEQYF,TGCAGTGCTAGTATTTTTGGCCGGGAGTTAAAGTGGTTCTACGAGCAGTACTTC
NA,TRBJ1-6,NA,13,TRBV28,CASSDRQNSPLHF,TGTGCCAGCAGCGATAGACAGAATTCACCCCTCCACTTT
few,TRBJ2-1,TRBD2,17,TRBV11-1,CASSSRTSGSSYNEQFF,TGTGCCAGCAGCTCGCGGACTAGCGGATCCTCCTACAATGAGCAGTTCTTC
many,TRBJ2-2,TRBD1,18,TRBV28,CASSPRTGGSSNTGELFF,TGTGCCAGCAGCCCACGGACAGGGGGGAGTTCGAACACCGGGGAGCTGTTTTTT
few,TRBJ2-7,NA,16,TRBV20-1,CSAYFSGRKGVYEQYF,TGCAGTGCCTACTTTTCGGGGCGGAAGGGGGTCTACGAGCAGTACTTC
many,TRBJ2-7,TRBD2,14,TRBV9,CASSPRTSGSEQYF,TGTGCCAGCAGCCCCCGGACTAGCGGGAGCGAGCAGTACTTC
many,TRBJ2-5,NA,11,TRBV30,CAWSVRETQYF,TGTGCCTGGAGTGTGCGAGAGACCCAGTACTTC
NA,TRBJ2-2,TRBD2,16,TRBV6-1,CASSHGRRGSTGELFF,TGTGCCAGCAGTCACGGGAGGAGGGGTTCCACCGGGGAGCTGTTTTTT
few,TRBJ1-4,NA,15,TRBV20-1,CSARGRDSLLRKLFF,TGCAGTGCTAGGGGCCGAGACAGTTTACTGAGAAAACTGTTTTTT
many,TRBJ2-2,NA,19,TRBV27,CASSLWGPPTPSNTGELFF,TGTGCCAGCAGTTTATGGGGGCCACCGACCCCTTCGAACACCGGGGAGCTGTTTTTT
few,TRBJ2-7,NA,13,TRBV19,CASSREITYEQYF,TGTGCCAGTAGTAGGGAAATCACTTACGAGCAGTACTTC
NA,TRBJ2-7,NA,14,TRBV5-5,CASSPSAGYYEQYF,TGTGCCAGCAGCCCATCGGCAGGCTACTACGAGCAGTACTTC
few,TRBJ2-1,NA,18,TRBV28,CASSSYLGTGVREREQFF,TGTGCCAGCAGTTCCTACCTCGGGACGGGGGTGCGGGAAAGAGAGCAGTTCTTC
NA,TRBJ2-1,NA,14,TRBV6-5,CASSYSEYYNEQFF,TGTGCCAGCAGTTACTCAGAGTACTACAATGAGCAGTTCTTC
NA,TRBJ2-5,NA,13,TRBV10-1,CASSDGRGETQYF,TGCGCCAGCAGTGATGGGAGAGGCGAGACCCAGTACTTC
once,TRBJ2-1,TRBD2,13,TRBV20-1,CSARTGTRNEQFF,TGCAGTGCTAGAACCGGGACTAGAAATGAGCAGTTCTTC
many,TRBJ2-5,TRBD2,16,TRBV2,CASRSTSGRAVETQYF,TGTGCCAGCAGATCGACTAGCGGGAGGGCCGTAGAGACCCAGTACTTC
NA,TRBJ2-2,NA,16,TRBV7-3,CASSQQGGSGTGELFF,TGTGCCAGCAGCCAACAGGGGGGGTCAGGCACCGGGGAGCTGTTTTTT
many,TRBJ1-2,NA,11,TRBV12-3/TRBV12-4,CASSFGVGYTF,TGTGCCAGCAGTTTTGGGGTTGGCTACACCTTC
NA,TRBJ2-7,NA,12,TRBV11-1,CASKGGKNEQYF,TGTGCCAGCAAGGGGGGGAAGAACGAGCAGTACTTC
NA,TRBJ1-1,NA,15,TRBV7-6,CASSLGSIPGTEAFF,TGTGCCAGCAGCTTAGGATCAATTCCGGGCACTGAAGCTTTCTTT
NA,TRBJ1-1,NA,13,TRBV20-1,CSAHSGGLTEAFF,TGCAGTGCTCATTCGGGGGGGCTCACTGAAGCTTTCTTT
few,TRBJ1-5,NA,14,TRBV20-1,CSALGPRANQPQHF,TGCAGTGCCCTGGGACCGAGGGCCAATCAGCCCCAGCATTTT
many,TRBJ1-1,TRBD1,11,TRBV20-1,CSATRGTEAFF,TGCAGTGCAACCAGGGGGACTGAAGCTTTCTTT
many,TRBJ1-5,NA,13,TRBV28,CASSLWVAEPQHF,TGTGCCAGCAGTTTATGGGTAGCTGAGCCCCAGCATTTT
NA,TRBJ2-3,NA,14,TRBV28,CASSLVTPRDTQYF,TGTGCCAGCAGTTTGGTAACCCCCCGGGATACGCAGTATTTT
many,TRBJ1-1,TRBD1,16,TRBV12-3/TRBV12-4,CASSPGGSFLNTEAFF,TGTGCCAGCAGTCCAGGGGGCTCATTCTTGAACACTGAAGCTTTCTTT
NA,TRBJ1-4,NA,15,TRBV5-1,CASTLGLGTNEKLFF,TGCGCCAGCACCTTGGGTCTTGGAACTAATGAAAAACTGTTTTTT
NA,TRBJ2-3,NA,15,TRBV6-1,CASRDRRGHTDTQYF,TGTGCCAGCAGAGACCGGCGGGGGCACACAGATACGCAGTATTTT
NA,TRBJ2-7,TRBD1,15,TRBV28,CASSPSGTGGDEQYF,TGTGCCAGCAGTCCTTCCGGGACAGGGGGCGACGAGCAGTACTTC
few,TRBJ1-2,NA,12,TRBV6-1,CASSGARGGYTF,TGTGCCAGCAGTGGGGCCCGTGGTGGCTACACCTTC
many,TRBJ1-2,TRBD1,16,TRBV6-5,CASSYSKGQGIQGYTF,TGTGCCAGCAGTTACTCCAAGGGACAGGGGATCCAAGGCTACACCTTC
many,TRBJ1-1,NA,15,TRBV28,CASSLPGEGDTEAFF,TGTGCCAGCAGTTTGCCGGGGGAAGGGGACACTGAAGCTTTCTTT
few,TRBJ1-5,NA,13,TRBV24-1,CATTRGHNQPQHF,TGTGCCACCACCCGGGGCCACAATCAGCCCCAGCATTTT
NA,TRBJ1-1,TRBD1,14,TRBV10-3,CAISGQGERTEAFF,TGTGCCATCAGTGGACAGGGGGAAAGAACTGAAGCTTTCTTT
many,TRBJ2-2,NA,14,TRBV28,CASSFFLGTGELFF,TGTGCCAGCAGTTTCTTCCTCGGGACCGGGGAGCTGTTTTTT
many,TRBJ1-2,NA,16,TRBV28,CASSSRLSSVDYGYTF,TGTGCCAGCAGTTCCCGGCTGTCGTCAGTGGACTATGGCTACACCTTC